This TCR beta chain was identified in a study of vaccination and CD4 T cells after COVID-19. Across the whole study: Post-diagnosis, post-COVID samples were collected after a median approximately 100 days, ranging 35 to 161. Cultures acting as controls obtained a CEFX pool, an HIV-1 Nef pool, or no peptide.

The time point was: late sampling 161 to 241 days after vaccination in three convalescent patients. Noted treatment: roughly 10-day PBMC culture with coronavirus spike peptide pools or control peptides (ViraFEST assay). Each well received two million PBMCs, cultured with 10 IU/ml IL-2 and 9.5 to 10 ug/ml peptide pools. This clonotype came up a few times. Its matching antigen is unknown. The Oncomine TCR Beta short-read assay was what sequenced the DNA obtained from cultured CD4+ T cells. TCRdb passed the PCR reads through MiXCR, listing each CDR3 protein once. The sample holds approximately 22,000 distinct CDR3 sequences, about 31% seen once. In germline, CDR1 is SGHTA, CDR2 FQGNSA. The CDR3 loop spans 13 amino acids. Trimming took off 5 bases at V and 7 bases at J, with 11 bases between the two ends.

Sequenced material: CD4+ T cells from blood, cultured in vitro, taken about 7 months after SARS-CoV-2 vaccination. The rearrangement uses TRBV7-2 and TRBJ2-2; D possibly corresponds to TRBD1 (5 bases). This sequence was found in a human donor who had recovered from COVID-19. CDR3 loop: CASSQGLYGELFF. CDR3 nucleotide sequence: TGTGCCAGCAGCCAGGGTTTGTACGGGGAGCTGTTTTTT.